This paragraph reports one T cell receptor (beta chain). The antigen is not known. This specimen comes from a study of T-cell memory formation after mild COVID-19. Study-wide results and caveats: Some responding clones appeared in pre-infection memory, suggesting cross-reactive memory joined.

A 5'RACE reaction primed in the constant segment made cDNA libraries of TCR alpha and TCR beta, and these carried sample barcodes and UMIs. From the 5' RACE reads, TCRdb called clonotypes with MiXCR, one entry per CDR3 protein. The data contain around 510,000 distinct CDR3 sequences, 20% to 25% of them singletons. Trimming pared 2 bases from V and 1 base from J, leaving 17 bases between. CDR3 length: 16 amino acids. Germline CDR1 is DFQATT and CDR2 is SNEGSKA (reference sequence). The chain employs TRBV20-1 and TRBJ2-5; possibly TRBD2 for D (7 bases). The sequenced material came from PBMCs or a T cell subset sorted from them (not recorded which). The clonotype was recovered from an adult woman who had mild COVID-19 (a few samples of this study predate the infection). Cell type and time point are not known. CDR3 region: CSARPIGGVGQETQYF. CDR3 sequence (DNA): TGCAGTGCTAGACCCATAGGGGGGGTGGGCCAAGAGACCCAGTACTTC.